The rows below give T cell receptor beta chains drawn from one sample of a study of identical twins' blood T cells. Each CDR3 protein is one row after TCRdb ran MiXCR on the 5' RACE reads. This sample yields fewer than 450,000 distinct CDR3 sequences, of which about 28% are seen a single time; roughly 5.5% belongs to the top ten. Input material: PBMCs. These TCRs come from a woman aged 18 to 50 in good health. The CDR3 runs from the conserved cysteine through the conserved F or W. Fields, in order: V gene, J gene, D gene, clone size, CDR3 DNA, CDR3 protein. The D gene is left open where the match is weak. A clone size is listed for some rows: how often the clone was seen (once, few, many), or a class if it is expanded.

v_call: TRBV6-6
j_call: TRBJ1-6
d_call: TRBD1
clone_size: -
cdr3_nt: TGTGCCAGCAGTGGACAGGGGAATTCACCCCTCCACTTT
cdr3_aa: CASSGQGNSPLHF

v_call: TRBV18
j_call: TRBJ2-5
d_call: -
clone_size: -
cdr3_nt: TGTGCCAGCGCACCGGACACATCCCAAGAGACCCAGTGCTTC
cdr3_aa: CASAPDTSQETQCF

v_call: TRBV20-1
j_call: TRBJ2-1
d_call: -
clone_size: few
cdr3_nt: TGCAGTGCCCGTAAAGCCTATCTAGGGACCGAGCAGTTCTTC
cdr3_aa: CSARKAYLGTEQFF

v_call: TRBV29-1
j_call: TRBJ1-1
d_call: -
clone_size: few
cdr3_nt: TGCAGCGTCCCTGGACAGCTGAACACTGAAGCTTTCTTT
cdr3_aa: CSVPGQLNTEAFF

v_call: TRBV12-3/TRBV12-4
j_call: TRBJ1-1
d_call: TRBD1
clone_size: few
cdr3_nt: TGTGCCAGCAGCCCTGACAGGGTGATAGATGAAGCTTTCTTT
cdr3_aa: CASSPDRVIDEAFF

v_call: TRBV19
j_call: TRBJ1-1
d_call: -
clone_size: -
cdr3_nt: TGTGCCAGTAGAAGACAGAACACTGAAGCTTTCTTT
cdr3_aa: CASRRQNTEAFF

v_call: TRBV7-2
j_call: TRBJ1-5
d_call: -
clone_size: once
cdr3_nt: TGTGCCAGCAGCCCTCAGGGGTATAGCAATCAGCCCCAGCATTTT
cdr3_aa: CASSPQGYSNQPQHF

v_call: TRBV19
j_call: TRBJ1-1
d_call: -
clone_size: few
cdr3_nt: TGTGCCAGTAATCGGGGCCTGACCGCCACTGAAGCTTTCTTT
cdr3_aa: CASNRGLTATEAFF

v_call: TRBV20-1
j_call: TRBJ2-3
d_call: -
clone_size: -
cdr3_nt: TGCAGTGCTAGACTTAGGGGGTATTTGATGACAGATACGCAGTATTTT
cdr3_aa: CSARLRGYLMTDTQYF

v_call: TRBV5-1
j_call: TRBJ2-3
d_call: TRBD1
clone_size: -
cdr3_nt: TGCGCCAGCAGCCTCCGGGACAGTAGCACAGATACGCAGTATTTT
cdr3_aa: CASSLRDSSTDTQYF

v_call: TRBV12-3/TRBV12-4
j_call: TRBJ1-1
d_call: -
clone_size: few
cdr3_nt: TGTGCCAGCAGTAGGGCCCGTCGAGGAACTGAAGCTTTCTTT
cdr3_aa: CASSRARRGTEAFF

v_call: TRBV29-1
j_call: TRBJ1-2
d_call: -
clone_size: -
cdr3_nt: TGCAGCGTCGGGGAGTCTAACTATGGCTACACCTTC
cdr3_aa: CSVGESNYGYTF

v_call: TRBV6-2/TRBV6-3
j_call: TRBJ2-7
d_call: -
clone_size: few
cdr3_nt: TGTGCCAGCAGTTACTCGATTGACTACGAGCAGTACTTC
cdr3_aa: CASSYSIDYEQYF

v_call: TRBV3-1
j_call: TRBJ1-3
d_call: -
clone_size: -
cdr3_nt: TGTGCCAGTAGCCTTACTCCGGGACCCGTCTCTGGAAACACCATATATTTT
cdr3_aa: CASSLTPGPVSGNTIYF

v_call: TRBV6-1
j_call: TRBJ1-1
d_call: TRBD1
clone_size: -
cdr3_nt: TGTGCCAGCAGTGAAGCAAACAGGGGGCCGTCTGAAGCTTTCTTT
cdr3_aa: CASSEANRGPSEAFF

v_call: TRBV19
j_call: TRBJ2-3
d_call: -
clone_size: -
cdr3_nt: TGTGCCAGTAGTGACAGGTTCGGCACAGATACGCAGTATTTT
cdr3_aa: CASSDRFGTDTQYF

v_call: TRBV7-9
j_call: TRBJ1-1
d_call: -
clone_size: few
cdr3_nt: TGTGCCAGCAGCTTAGAAGGTCAAGCTGAAGCTTTCTTT
cdr3_aa: CASSLEGQAEAFF

v_call: TRBV29-1
j_call: TRBJ1-2
d_call: -
clone_size: many
cdr3_nt: TGCAGCGTGCCCATTCGGGGCCTCTATGGCTACACCTTC
cdr3_aa: CSVPIRGLYGYTF

v_call: TRBV5-6
j_call: TRBJ1-3
d_call: -
clone_size: many
cdr3_nt: TGTGCCAGCAGCTTGGAGCCCGGAGGAAACACCATATATTTT
cdr3_aa: CASSLEPGGNTIYF

v_call: TRBV29-1
j_call: TRBJ2-1
d_call: TRBD2
clone_size: -
cdr3_nt: TGCAGCGCCAGAGGACTAGCGGTCTACAATGAGCAGTTCTTC
cdr3_aa: CSARGLAVYNEQFF

v_call: TRBV20-1
j_call: TRBJ1-2
d_call: TRBD1
clone_size: few
cdr3_nt: TGCAGTGCTTCCGGGACAGGGAAGGGCTACACCTTC
cdr3_aa: CSASGTGKGYTF

v_call: TRBV20-1
j_call: TRBJ1-2
d_call: -
clone_size: -
cdr3_nt: TGCAGTGTTAGGCCAGAAGCTAACTATGGCTACACCTTC
cdr3_aa: CSVRPEANYGYTF

v_call: TRBV7-2
j_call: TRBJ1-1
d_call: TRBD1
clone_size: -
cdr3_nt: TGTGCCAGCAGCCTTGAACAGGGGTCAATTAGGACTGAAGCTTTCTTT
cdr3_aa: CASSLEQGSIRTEAFF

v_call: TRBV5-1
j_call: TRBJ1-4
d_call: -
clone_size: -
cdr3_nt: TGCGCCAGCAACCCCGGAGAGGCGGACACTAATGAAAAACTGTTTTTT
cdr3_aa: CASNPGEADTNEKLFF

v_call: TRBV20-1
j_call: TRBJ2-3
d_call: -
clone_size: -
cdr3_nt: TGCAGTGCTAGAGCCCATTTGAAGGAGGCACCCACAGATACGCAGTATTTT
cdr3_aa: CSARAHLKEAPTDTQYF

v_call: TRBV28
j_call: TRBJ1-2
d_call: TRBD1
clone_size: -
cdr3_nt: TGTGCCATCTACCCCAGCCGAGGACAGGACCTTTATGGCTACACCTTT
cdr3_aa: CAIYPSRGQDLYGYTF

v_call: TRBV11-2
j_call: TRBJ1-4
d_call: TRBD1
clone_size: -
cdr3_nt: TGTGCCAGCAGCCTGAGGGGACAGGGGGCAACTAATGAAAAACTGTTTTTT
cdr3_aa: CASSLRGQGATNEKLFF

v_call: TRBV29-1
j_call: TRBJ2-3
d_call: TRBD2
clone_size: -
cdr3_nt: TGCAGCGGATTCCCTAGCGGGGAGAAGTATACGCAGTATTTT
cdr3_aa: CSGFPSGEKYTQYF

v_call: TRBV2
j_call: TRBJ1-1
d_call: TRBD1
clone_size: -
cdr3_nt: TGTGCCAGCCGGGACAGGGAGGCCACTGAAGCTTTCTTT
cdr3_aa: CASRDREATEAFF

v_call: TRBV3-1
j_call: TRBJ2-6
d_call: -
clone_size: once
cdr3_nt: TGTGCCAGCAGCCACTCTGGGGCCAACGTCCTGACTTTC
cdr3_aa: CASSHSGANVLTF

v_call: TRBV5-1
j_call: TRBJ2-3
d_call: -
clone_size: -
cdr3_nt: TGCGCCAGCAGCGGTACTTGGGGGGATCTCACAGATACGCAGTATTTT
cdr3_aa: CASSGTWGDLTDTQYF

v_call: TRBV29-1
j_call: TRBJ2-2
d_call: -
clone_size: once
cdr3_nt: TGCAGCGTTGAGGGGGCGAACACCGGGGAGCCGTTTTTT
cdr3_aa: CSVEGANTGEPFF

v_call: TRBV7-2
j_call: TRBJ2-4
d_call: TRBD2
clone_size: few
cdr3_nt: TGTGCCAGCAGCCTTTTGGGAGCGGGAGTCCCAGCCAAAAACATTCAGTACTTC
cdr3_aa: CASSLLGAGVPAKNIQYF

v_call: TRBV9
j_call: TRBJ2-7
d_call: -
clone_size: -
cdr3_nt: TGTGCCAGCAGCACCACAACAGGAGCCTACGAGCAGTACTTC
cdr3_aa: CASSTTTGAYEQYF

v_call: TRBV5-1
j_call: TRBJ1-2
d_call: -
clone_size: -
cdr3_nt: TGCGCCAGCAGCTTCTCGGCCGGGGGTAACTATGGCTACACCTTC
cdr3_aa: CASSFSAGGNYGYTF

v_call: TRBV7-9
j_call: TRBJ2-3
d_call: -
clone_size: -
cdr3_nt: TGTGCCAGTATGAGGACCGCGACAGATACGCAGTATTTT
cdr3_aa: CASMRTATDTQYF

v_call: TRBV29-1
j_call: TRBJ2-3
d_call: -
clone_size: -
cdr3_nt: TGCGGCGTTGAAGATCTCCTATACGGGACCTCCGGCTCAGATACGCAGTATTTT
cdr3_aa: CGVEDLLYGTSGSDTQYF

v_call: TRBV10-2
j_call: TRBJ1-5
d_call: -
clone_size: few
cdr3_nt: TGCGCCAGCAGTGCCTTACTGGTAAATCAGCCCCAGCATTTT
cdr3_aa: CASSALLVNQPQHF

v_call: TRBV19
j_call: TRBJ2-1
d_call: TRBD1
clone_size: few
cdr3_nt: TGTGCCAGTAGTATCTTCGGGACAGGAGGCCTCAATGAGCAGTTCTTC
cdr3_aa: CASSIFGTGGLNEQFF

v_call: TRBV21-1
j_call: TRBJ2-1
d_call: -
clone_size: few
cdr3_nt: TGTGCCATCCCCCCCCCCGAGCGGGGGGGTAACAATGAGCAGTTCTTC
cdr3_aa: CAIPPPERGGNNEQFF

v_call: TRBV20-1
j_call: TRBJ1-6
d_call: -
clone_size: -
cdr3_nt: TGCAGTGCTTCAAAAAGGGTTGGGTCGAGCTCCTATAATTCACCCCTCCACTTT
cdr3_aa: CSASKRVGSSSYNSPLHF

v_call: TRBV7-8
j_call: TRBJ2-5
d_call: TRBD1
clone_size: -
cdr3_nt: TGTGCCAGCAGCCCACCCTTACAGGGGGCGAGGGAGACCCAGTACTTC
cdr3_aa: CASSPPLQGARETQYF

v_call: TRBV5-6
j_call: TRBJ2-7
d_call: TRBD1
clone_size: few
cdr3_nt: TGTGCCAGCAGCTCGACAGGGGTAGACCGATCCTACGAGCAGTACTTC
cdr3_aa: CASSSTGVDRSYEQYF

v_call: TRBV12-3/TRBV12-4
j_call: TRBJ1-1
d_call: TRBD1
clone_size: -
cdr3_nt: TGTGCCAGCAGCCACCAGGGGGTGGGTACTGAAGCTTTCTTT
cdr3_aa: CASSHQGVGTEAFF

v_call: TRBV3-1
j_call: TRBJ1-1
d_call: -
clone_size: many
cdr3_nt: TGTGCCAGCAGCCAAGCCCTCGGGGGGACTGAAGCTTTCTTT
cdr3_aa: CASSQALGGTEAFF

v_call: TRBV29-1
j_call: TRBJ2-7
d_call: -
clone_size: -
cdr3_nt: TGCAGCGTGGTACCGGGCCTTAAGGACGAGCAGTACTTC
cdr3_aa: CSVVPGLKDEQYF

v_call: TRBV29-1
j_call: TRBJ2-3
d_call: TRBD1
clone_size: many
cdr3_nt: TGCAGCGTTTGGACAGGGGAACGGATAGATACGCAGTATTTT
cdr3_aa: CSVWTGERIDTQYF

v_call: TRBV10-3
j_call: TRBJ2-1
d_call: -
clone_size: few
cdr3_nt: TGTGCCATCGATGAGCGAGGGAATGAGCAGTTCTTC
cdr3_aa: CAIDERGNEQFF

v_call: TRBV7-6
j_call: TRBJ2-1
d_call: -
clone_size: -
cdr3_nt: TGTGCCAGCAGCTTAGCCAACCCTACCTACAATGAGCAGTTCTTC
cdr3_aa: CASSLANPTYNEQFF

v_call: TRBV29-1
j_call: TRBJ1-2
d_call: -
clone_size: many
cdr3_nt: TGCAGCGTTGAAAGGGCGGACCTCTATGGCTACACCTTC
cdr3_aa: CSVERADLYGYTF

v_call: TRBV6-5
j_call: TRBJ2-7
d_call: -
clone_size: -
cdr3_nt: TGTGCCAGCAGGCGACATGGTGACTACGAGCAGTACTTC
cdr3_aa: CASRRHGDYEQYF

v_call: TRBV9
j_call: TRBJ1-2
d_call: TRBD1
clone_size: once
cdr3_nt: TGTGCCGGCAGCGTAGTGCAGGGGGCGAGTGGCTACACCTTC
cdr3_aa: CAGSVVQGASGYTF

v_call: TRBV5-6
j_call: TRBJ2-5
d_call: -
clone_size: few
cdr3_nt: TGTGCCAGCAGCCCTGGAATGGAGACCCAGTACTTC
cdr3_aa: CASSPGMETQYF

v_call: TRBV12-5
j_call: TRBJ2-3
d_call: -
clone_size: -
cdr3_nt: TGTGCTAGTGGTTTGTCCACAGGCTTAGATACGCAGTATTTT
cdr3_aa: CASGLSTGLDTQYF

v_call: TRBV6-2/TRBV6-3
j_call: TRBJ2-2
d_call: -
clone_size: -
cdr3_nt: TGTGCCAGCAGTTATCTAGTCGAGGAGCTGTTTTTT
cdr3_aa: CASSYLVEELFF

v_call: TRBV18
j_call: TRBJ1-3
d_call: -
clone_size: -
cdr3_nt: TGTGCCAGCTCACCATCGGCCGGGGACACCATATATTTT
cdr3_aa: CASSPSAGDTIYF

v_call: TRBV30
j_call: TRBJ2-1
d_call: -
clone_size: -
cdr3_nt: TGTGCCTGGAGTGTGAGGAACAATGAGCAGTTCTTC
cdr3_aa: CAWSVRNNEQFF

v_call: TRBV6-5
j_call: TRBJ2-5
d_call: -
clone_size: few
cdr3_nt: TGTGCCAGCAGCCAAACCTACCAGCGGACCCAGTACTTC
cdr3_aa: CASSQTYQRTQYF

v_call: TRBV6-6
j_call: TRBJ1-2
d_call: -
clone_size: -
cdr3_nt: TGTGCCAGCAGTTACTTGGGCAGCTATGGCTACACCTTC
cdr3_aa: CASSYLGSYGYTF